This TCR beta chain was observed in a study of OX40 agonist ivuxolimab in advanced cancers. Study-level information: Those enrolled were roughly 80% male, with a mean age of around 60 years and ages from roughly 20 to 85. Study observations and caveats: Antigen targets of the expanded peripheral T cells went undetermined. The study found among the lowest clonal expansion in partial responders at 0.1-3.0 mg/kg.

TCRdb's copy holds only in-frame clones and misses some; the assay was immunoSEQ multiplex PCR. The sample comprises under 85,000 clones, approximately 90% of which are singletons, and about 0.52% rests with the top ten. The CDR3 totals 13 residues. The V gene lost 3 bases and the J gene lost 5 bases, with 11 bases spanning the gap. Per germline, CDR1 SGDLS and CDR2 YYNGEE. This clone was observed a single time. Its target is not known. The V and J genes are TRBV9 and TRBJ1-2; possible D gene TRBD1, 5 bases. The TCR comes from an adult with an advanced solid tumor such as melanoma, head and neck, liver or kidney cancer. This sample comprised CD4+ or CD8+ T cells sorted from blood, obtained in a trial of the OX40 agonist ivuxolimab. The CDR3 reads CASSDGGWYGYTF. CDR3 coding DNA: TGTGCCAGCAGCGATGGGGGGTGGTATGGCTACACCTTC.